Listed below are T cell receptor beta chains from one sample, sequenced in a study of T cell repertoires in cytomegalovirus infection. Their cognate antigens are unknown. TCRdb redid the calling of the reads with MiXCR, one entry per CDR3 protein. This table has approximately 1,000,000 distinct CDR3 sequences, 25% to 40% appearing once. Sequences were derived from cultured CD8+ T cells from PBMCs, sampled from culture after CMV antigen stimulation. The receptors here all came from a human donor in good health (CMV status not recorded). Some clones in this sample may be carry-over from other donors' samples. The conserved cysteine and the conserved F or W are not part of the CDR3 here. D genes are given only for firm matches.

D gene,J gene,V gene,CDR3 protein
TRBD1,TRBJ1-1,TRBV5-4,ASSFPRTGGRNTEAF
TRBD2,TRBJ2-1,TRBV15,ATNTDSGGFYNEQF
TRBD1,TRBJ2-1,TRBV28,ASTLMGQSAYNEQF
NA,TRBJ2-7,TRBV27,ASSLFGHHYEQY
TRBD1,TRBJ1-4,TRBV7-3,ASSSDRDEKLF
TRBD2,TRBJ2-3,TRBV7-9,ASSEPGLAGTSTDTQY
NA,TRBJ2-7,TRBV12-3/TRBV12-4,ASSFGQNEQY
TRBD2,TRBJ2-2,TRBV4-3,ASSPIGGVHTGELF
NA,TRBJ1-5,TRBV7-6,ASQESEGQPQH
TRBD1,TRBJ2-3,TRBV2,ASGSGTAGIDTQY
NA,TRBJ1-2,TRBV13,ASSLRWDGYT
TRBD2,TRBJ2-5,TRBV28,ASSLPRTSGGPLPQETQY
TRBD2,TRBJ2-1,TRBV6-2/TRBV6-3,ASSPGGMAYNEQF
NA,TRBJ1-3,TRBV7-9,ASSLKGGVVSGNTIY
NA,TRBJ2-7,TRBV25-1,ASSAYNYEQY
NA,TRBJ2-1,TRBV7-6,ASSLAWQGSYNEQF